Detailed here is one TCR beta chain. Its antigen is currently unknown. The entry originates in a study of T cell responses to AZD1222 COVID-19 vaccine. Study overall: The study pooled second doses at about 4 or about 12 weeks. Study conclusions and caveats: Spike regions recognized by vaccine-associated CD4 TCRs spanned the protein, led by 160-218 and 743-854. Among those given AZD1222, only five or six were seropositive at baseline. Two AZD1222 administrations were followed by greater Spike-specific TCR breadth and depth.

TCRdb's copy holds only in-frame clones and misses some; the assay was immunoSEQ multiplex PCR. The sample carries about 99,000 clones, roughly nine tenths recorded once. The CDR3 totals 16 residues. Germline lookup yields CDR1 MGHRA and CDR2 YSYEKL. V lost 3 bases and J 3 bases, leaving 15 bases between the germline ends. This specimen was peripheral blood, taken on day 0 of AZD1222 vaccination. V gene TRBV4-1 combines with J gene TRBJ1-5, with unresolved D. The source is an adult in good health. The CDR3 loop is CASSHRLWESNQPQHF. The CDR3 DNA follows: TGCGCCAGCAGCCATCGATTATGGGAGTCCAATCAGCCCCAGCATTTT.